The next 4 T cell receptor beta chains were all read from a single sample in a study of beta chain features in type 1 diabetes. Study-level findings and limits: Shortening of TCRB CDR3s, moderate but significant, appeared in all four CD4+ subsets of Type 1 diabetes patients.

No antigen has been assigned to these receptors. Reverse transcription of all isolated RNA meant that expressed TCRB transcripts were sequenced. The data were produced by immunoSEQ multiplex PCR, yet TCRdb's version contains in-frame clones alone and is incomplete. Altogether approximately 150,000 clones are present, about an eighth being singletons, with the ten largest covering roughly 1.3%. The specimen was central memory CD4+ T cells from blood. Every receptor here comes from a man younger than 30 with type 1 diabetes.

The V call is TRBV28, the J call TRBJ1-6; possibly TRBD1 for D (5 bases). There are 15 residues in the CDR3. V was shortened by 1 base and J by 5 bases, with 9 bases between the two germline ends. The germline gives CDR1 MDHEN, CDR2 SYDVKM. CDR3 in amino acids: CASSLYGGDNSPLHF. The CDR3 DNA sequence: TGTGCCAGCAGTTTATATGGGGGGGATAATTCACCCCTCCACTTT.

The chain has TRBV19 and TRBJ2-1; 9 bases are shared with TRBD1. CDR1 and CDR2 (germline): LNHDA, SQIVND (reference sequence). CDR3 length: 13 residues. The V gene end was trimmed by 9 bases and the J gene end by 8 bases; junction bases not matched to a gene: 8. The CDR3 here is CASQFDRGYEQFF. The CDR3 DNA sequence: TGTGCCAGCCAGTTCGACAGGGGGTATGAGCAGTTCTTC.

There are many counts of this clone. This chain joins TRBV7-9 and TRBJ1-2, with 9 bases that match TRBD1. V trimming: 5 bases; J trimming: 2 bases; junction bases outside the gene matches: 3. Looked up from germline, CDR1 is SEHNR and CDR2 is FQNEAQ (reference sequence). CDR3 size: 14 residues. DNA of the CDR3: TGTGCCAGCAGCAAGGGACAGGGCAACTATGGCTACACCTTC. Amino acids: CASSKGQGNYGYTF.

This clone was picked up a small number of times. The gene calls are TRBV9 and TRBJ2-7; D is unresolved. Germline lookup yields CDR1 SGDLS and CDR2 YYNGEE. Trimming cost V 6 bases and J 6 bases, with 19 bases left between them. The length of the CDR3 is 14 residues. The CDR3 DNA follows: TGTGCCAGCACGCCATTCGGCCGACCCGCCGAGCAGTACTTC. It is translated as CASTPFGRPAEQYF.